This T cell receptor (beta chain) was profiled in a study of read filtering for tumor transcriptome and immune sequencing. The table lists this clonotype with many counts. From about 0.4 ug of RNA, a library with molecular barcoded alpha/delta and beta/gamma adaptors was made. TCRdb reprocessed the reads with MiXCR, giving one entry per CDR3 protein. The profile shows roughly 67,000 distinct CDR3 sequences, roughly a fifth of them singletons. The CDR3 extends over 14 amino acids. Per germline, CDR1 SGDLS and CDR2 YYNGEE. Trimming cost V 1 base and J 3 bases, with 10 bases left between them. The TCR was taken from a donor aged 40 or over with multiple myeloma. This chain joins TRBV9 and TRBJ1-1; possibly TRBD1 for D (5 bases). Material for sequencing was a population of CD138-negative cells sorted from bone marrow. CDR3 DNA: TGTGCCAGCAGCGTAATCGACAGAGACACTGAAGCTTTCTTT. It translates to CASSVIDRDTEAFF.